This T cell receptor beta chain was recorded in a study of T cell responses to AZD1222 COVID-19 vaccine. In the study overall: Investigators merged groups given second doses at roughly 4 or roughly 12 weeks.

Profiled with immunoSEQ multiplex PCR; TCRdb holds only in-frame clones, not every one. The data hold tens of thousands of clones, with around 83% observed a single time. General study points: No day 14 peak samples; only post-peak repertoires were characterized. The donor cohort was predominantly white British with a female majority, and clonal diversity may have been underestimated. Just a handful of people given AZD1222 tested seropositive at baseline.

CDR3 length: 15 amino acids. The V gene lost 2 bases and the J gene lost 7 bases, with 12 bases spanning the gap. CDR1 is LGHDT, CDR2 YNNKEL, per germline (reference sequence). As concerns this clone: Its specificity is not known.

The TCR sequence derives from an adult in good health. Sequencing was performed on peripheral blood, taken on day 0 of AZD1222 vaccination. The V gene is TRBV3-1 (or the pseudogene TRBV3-2), the J gene TRBJ1-6, with a possible D match to TRBD1 (5 bases). Here the CDR3 reads CASSQRQGGNSPLHF. CDR3 nucleotide sequence: TGTGCCAGCAGCCAACGGCAGGGCGGGAATTCACCCCTCCACTTT.